This T cell receptor (beta chain) originates from a study of shared clonotypes between healthy human individuals (dated by TCRdb to 2018 to 2021). In terms of the full investigation: Two women and three men aged 18 to 49 years were included in the cohort. For each donor, three plates each were used for CD4 naive and CD4 memory, two plates were used for CD8 naive, and one plate was used for CD8 memory. To estimate repertoire size and how much clonotypes are shared between individuals, the study performed deep sequencing of blood TCR repertoires from about 5 healthy adults. Libraries were prepared and TCR repertoires were sequenced by different laboratories using diverse techniques, in order to increase sequencing depth and limit assay-specific biases. Leukapheresis yielded between about 0.85 and 10 billion PBMCs per donor. What the study reported, not specific to this receptor: Sharing across a few donors was observed for roughly 5% of naive CD4, 3% to 4% of naive CD8, roughly 2.3% of memory CD4, and approximately 0.41% of memory CD8 clonotypes. Pairwise subsampling led to the expectation that sequencing depth would affect the degree of clonotype sharing among donors. The genetic and exposure-history diversity represented was limited by the small number of donors. Sampling was restricted to blood, and TCR repertoires in tissues likely differ from the TCR repertoires found in blood. Even with the large sequencing depth, rarefaction of the sorted-subset datasets indicated that sequencing was incomplete. Larger estimated clonotype richness was generally found for naive subsets than for memory subsets. Compared with non-shared clonotypes, the clonotypes found in all four sorted-subset donors had higher generation probabilities.

Using the deep immunoSEQ assay, TCR CDR3 regions were amplified from genomic DNA by multiplex PCR. Extracted genomic DNA from each cell subset was spread evenly across all wells of several immunoSEQ 96-well plates, with each plate serving as a replicate. For sorted subsets, roughly 0.2 ug genomic DNA, equal to approximately 30,000 T cell genomes, was loaded into each replicate PCR. The purified libraries were quantified using a Qubit 3.0 fluorometer, sized with a Bioanalyzer 2100, and then quantified again using the KAPA Library Quantification kit. Every immunoSEQ 96-well plate was sequenced on a dedicated single-read 150-cycle Illumina NextSeq 550 flow cell. As for the original processing: Because the immunoSEQ output held only junctional sequences and lacked quality scores, the filtering could not match the filtering applied to full-length reads. Sequences were annotated with PyIR, a Python wrapper for IgBLAST v1.9, using IMGT germline references to assign V/J genes and CDR3. Reads with weak V/J assignments (E-value above 1e-6), missing CDR3, stop codons, out-of-frame junctions, or ambiguous translated residues were removed. A V3J clonotype was defined by an identical inferred V gene, J gene, and CDR3 amino acid sequence. Percentage overlap between repertoires was calculated by dividing the number of shared unique clonotypes by the size of the smaller repertoire. Repertoire richness was assessed with RTK rarefaction, the Chao1 estimator, and Recon v2.1 estimates of unobserved clonotypes. OLGA was used to compute generation probabilities for all TCRbeta clonotypes that the gDNA method yielded from a handful of donors. TCRdb carries this immuneACCESS record with in-frame sequences only. Its versions omit some clonotypes, under half of them owing to an unresolved V gene in the studies checked, with the rest unexplained. V, J and clone size were drawn from that table, and D and trimming were deduced from the DNA. The sample contains more than 2,000,000 clones, roughly nine tenths of them found a single time. The ten largest clones represent roughly 0.13% of the sample.

The donors were healthy, HIV-negative adults with no recently reported acute infections or vaccinations. Every donor was a Caucasian adult residing in Nashville, Tennessee, USA. CD4+ T cells were enriched through magnetic negative selection, after which naive cells were positively selected on CD45RA and the remaining negative fraction served as the memory subset. Blood was collected by leukapheresis, and PBMCs were isolated by Ficoll-Histopaque density gradient centrifugation and then cryopreserved in liquid nitrogen vapor phase. Purity and quantity of every magnetically sorted T cell population were checked by analytical flow cytometry. From each sorted fraction, genomic DNA was isolated and quantified by UV absorbance on a Nanodrop 2000c. CDR1 and CDR2 (GTSNPN, SVGIG) derive from the germline V gene (reference sequence). The junction shows trimming of 7 bases on V and 4 bases on J, plus 25 bases between the germline ends. The CDR3 runs 16 residues from the cysteine to the phenylalanine. Kept here is only the CDR3 DNA, which spans 48 bases and is read in frame from base 1.

On this clone itself: The antigen it binds to is not known. One base away there is no much larger clone; base qualities are not given.

Recombination joined TRBV30 with TRBJ1-1; the D gene is unclear. The specimen was naive CD4+ T cells sorted from blood. The cell subset or site label for this specimen denotes: CD45RA+ positively selected. This receptor was taken from a man younger than 30 in good health. For the CDR3, the sequence is CALNTGSLLRGTEAFF. The nucleotide sequence reads TGTGCCTTGAATACCGGGAGCCTACTGCGCGGCACTGAAGCTTTCTTT.